Listed below are T cell receptor beta chains from one sample, sequenced in a study of blood T cell repertoires in COVID-19. TCRdb's table, derived via immunoSEQ multiplex PCR, lists solely in-frame clones and lacks some. Of about 170,000 clones in the sample, less than 85% were seen once. The specimen sequenced was peripheral blood. These receptors all stem from a human donor with acute or convalescent COVID-19. The donor label of this sample is uncertain. CDR3s include the opening cysteine and the closing phenylalanine or tryptophan.

v_call	j_call	cdr3_aa
TRBV18	TRBJ2-1	CASSLSGGNNEQFF
TRBV5-4	TRBJ2-1	CASSFTGGSYNEQFF
TRBV24-1	TRBJ1-3	CATSESGSPGNTIYF
TRBV18	TRBJ2-3	CASSLAGASTDTQYF
TRBV7-9	TRBJ1-1	CASSWAGTEAFF
TRBV18	TRBJ2-7	CASSVRSEGKSYEQYF
TRBV12-3/TRBV12-4	TRBJ2-5	CASSPDNSETQYF
TRBV10-2	TRBJ2-7	CASRETGSTYEQYF
TRBV27	TRBJ2-7	CASSPTGPYEQYF
TRBV28	TRBJ1-3	CASSLFSRDDSGNTIYF
TRBV6-2/TRBV6-3	TRBJ2-1	CASSRKPPRESPWQFF
TRBV6-5	TRBJ2-3	CASSPGTIITDTQYF
TRBV11-2	TRBJ2-3	CASSPGGAADTQYF
TRBV4-1	TRBJ1-2	CASSQGGGSGYTF
TRBV15	TRBJ1-5	CATSRDRYRGRVSNQPQHF
TRBV28	TRBJ2-7	CASSPRTGASYEQYF
TRBV5-1	TRBJ2-2	CASSLDSRDTGELFF
TRBV6-4	TRBJ1-1	CASSDMGGTEAFF
TRBV9	TRBJ2-4	CASSVGTGGLKNIQYF
TRBV5-1	TRBJ2-2	CASSEQGASGELFF